This TCR beta chain is from a study of cytomegalovirus exposure and HLA in healthy donors. General study points: Roughly uniform sequencing depth across donors was assumed, possibly incorrectly. The listing of about 150 TCR beta chains classed them as cytomegalovirus-associated. In a later analysis, TCR association rates varied by HLA locus: DRB1 most, HLA-C fewest.

PCR used 60 Vbeta primers and 13 Jbeta primers. TCRdb keeps only in-frame clones here, not all; method: immunoSEQ multiplex PCR. The sample carries 100,000 or so clones, around 80% recorded once. As regards this clone: Its cognate antigen is unknown.

Germline-derived CDR1 and CDR2 are SNHLY and FYNNEI. The V end was cut by 4 bases, the J end by 4 bases, with 14 bases between. This CDR3 comprises 15 residues. The origin of this receptor is a woman in her forties or fifties in good health and CMV-seropositive. Sequenced sample: PBMCs. The chain has TRBV2 and TRBJ2-1; D might be TRBD2 (7 bases). The CDR3 coding sequence is TGTGCCAGCAGTGGTGGGGGGGCGCCGTACAATGAGCAGTTCTTC. Translation: CASSGGGAPYNEQFF.